This entry is about one TCR beta chain. This sample is part of a study of T cell changes during pregnancy in multiple sclerosis. The protocol was immunoSEQ multiplex PCR, while the TCRdb copy is restricted to in-frame clones and leaves out a portion. The sample lists roughly 76,000 clones, about nine tenths occurring once. The CDR3 is 13 amino acids. Germline trimming cut 6 bases from V and 6 bases from J; bases unmatched to any gene: 7. Germline V gene lookup returns CDR1 MNHNS and CDR2 SASEGT. The chain has TRBV6-1 and TRBJ1-2, with 7 bases fitting TRBD1. This TCR derives from a female donor with multiple sclerosis, enrolled in a pregnancy study. The material sequenced was CD4+ T cells from peripheral blood mononuclear cells, taken after pregnancy. CDR3 in DNA: TGTGCCAGCAGGGCCGGGACAGTAAATGGCTACACCTTC. This gives the protein CASRAGTVNGYTF.